The entry that follows covers one T cell receptor beta chain sequence. Germline values: CDR1 LNHDA, CDR2 SQIVND (reference sequence). V lost 7 bases and J lost 6, with 22 bases in between. The CDR3 contains 16 residues. Only in-frame clones appear in the TCRdb table, and some are missing; sequencing was by immunoSEQ multiplex PCR. The sample contains about 84,000 clones, more than 70% of which appear only once. The data were taken from a study of blood T cell repertoires in COVID-19. The V call is TRBV19, the J call TRBJ1-5, with a weak D call TRBD1 (5 bases). The receptor was derived from an elderly man with active or convalescent COVID-19. Input material: peripheral blood. The CDR3 DNA sequence: TGTGCCAGTACCCACCGCCGGCAGGGTCACGGTCAGCCCCAGCATTTT. Protein product: CASTHRRQGHGQPQHF.